This T cell receptor beta chain was recorded in a study of STAT3 mutations in large granular lymphocyte leukemia. General observations from the study: Every T-cell large granular lymphocyte leukemia patient had at least one immunodominant TCR beta clonotype. In about 35% of the 18 patients, new TCR clonotypes emerged after therapy. Suggested: STAT3 mutation was not the ancestral event for these clonal expansions.

This CDR3 is built from 14 residues. Germline trimming cut 6 bases from V and 3 bases from J; bases unmatched to any gene: 2. From germline, CDR1 is MDHEN and CDR2 SYDVKM. In regard to this clone: Its antigen is not identified.

The repertoire was sequenced with immunoSEQ multiplex PCR; TCRdb's copy has only in-frame clones and lacks some. The sample lists about 8,700 clones; roughly 90% were seen once. The genes are TRBV28 and TRBJ1-6, with TRBD1 matching over 7 bases. Sample: peripheral blood mononuclear cells. This receptor was obtained from an older man with T-cell large granular lymphocyte leukemia. Some clones in this sample may be carry-over from other donors' samples. The CDR3 sequence: CASSPGGYNSPLHF. CDR3 coding DNA: TGTGCCAGCAGCCCAGGGGGCTATAATTCACCCCTCCACTTT.